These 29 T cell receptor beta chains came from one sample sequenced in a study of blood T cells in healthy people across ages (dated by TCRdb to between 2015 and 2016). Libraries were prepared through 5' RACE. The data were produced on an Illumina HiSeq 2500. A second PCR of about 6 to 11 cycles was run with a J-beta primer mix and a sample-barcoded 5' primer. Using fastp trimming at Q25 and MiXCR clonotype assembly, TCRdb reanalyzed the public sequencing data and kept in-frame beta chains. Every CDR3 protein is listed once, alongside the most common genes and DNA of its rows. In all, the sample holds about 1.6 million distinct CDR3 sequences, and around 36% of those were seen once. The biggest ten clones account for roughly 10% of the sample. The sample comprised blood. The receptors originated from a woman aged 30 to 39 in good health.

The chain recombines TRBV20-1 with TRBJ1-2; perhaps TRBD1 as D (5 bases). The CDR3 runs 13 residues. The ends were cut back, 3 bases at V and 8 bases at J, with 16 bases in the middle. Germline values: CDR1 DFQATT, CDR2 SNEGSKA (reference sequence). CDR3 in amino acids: CSASIGTLGGYTF. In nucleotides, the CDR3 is TGCAGTGCTAGTATCGGGACGTTGGGAGGCTACACCTTC.

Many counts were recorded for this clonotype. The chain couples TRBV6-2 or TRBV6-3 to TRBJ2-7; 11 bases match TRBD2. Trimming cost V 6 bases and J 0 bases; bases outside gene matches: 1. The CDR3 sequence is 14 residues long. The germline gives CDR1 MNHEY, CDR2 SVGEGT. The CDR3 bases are TGTGCCAGCAGGACTAGCGGGGCCTCCTACGAGCAGTACTTC. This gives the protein CASRTSGASYEQYF.

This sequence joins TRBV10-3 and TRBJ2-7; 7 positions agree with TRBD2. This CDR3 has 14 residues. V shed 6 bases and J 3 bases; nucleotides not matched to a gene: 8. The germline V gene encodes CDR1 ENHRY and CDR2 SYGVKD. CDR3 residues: CAIREAAGDYEQYF. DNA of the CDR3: TGTGCCATCAGGGAGGCGGCGGGAGACTACGAGCAGTACTTC.

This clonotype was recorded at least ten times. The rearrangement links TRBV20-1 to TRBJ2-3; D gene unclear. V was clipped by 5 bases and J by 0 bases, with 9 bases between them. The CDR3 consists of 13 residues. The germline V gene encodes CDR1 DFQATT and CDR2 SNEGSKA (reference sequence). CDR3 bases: TGCAGTGCTCCGTGGGAAAGCACAGATACGCAGTATTTT. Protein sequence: CSAPWESTDTQYF.

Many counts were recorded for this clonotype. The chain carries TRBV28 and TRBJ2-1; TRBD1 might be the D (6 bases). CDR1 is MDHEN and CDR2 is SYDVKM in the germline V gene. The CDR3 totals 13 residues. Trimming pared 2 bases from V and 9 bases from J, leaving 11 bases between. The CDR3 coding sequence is TGTGCCAGCAGTTTAATAGGGGGTATTGAGCAGTTCTTC. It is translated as CASSLIGGIEQFF.

The CDR3: CASSYSSMGGWGNEQFF. In DNA form, the CDR3 reads TGTGCCAGCAGTTACTCGAGTATGGGGGGATGGGGCAATGAGCAGTTCTTC. The rearrangement links TRBV6-5 to TRBJ2-1; possibly TRBD2 for D (6 bases). Germline V gene lookup returns CDR1 MNHEY and CDR2 SVGAGI. V lost 0 bases and J lost 6, with 18 bases in between. This CDR3 is 17 amino acids long.

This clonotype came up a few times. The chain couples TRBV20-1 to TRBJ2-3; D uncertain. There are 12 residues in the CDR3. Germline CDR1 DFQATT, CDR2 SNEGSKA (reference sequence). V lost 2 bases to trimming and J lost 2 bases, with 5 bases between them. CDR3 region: CSARPLTDTQYF. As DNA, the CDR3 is TGCAGTGCTAGACCTCTCACAGATACGCAGTATTTT.

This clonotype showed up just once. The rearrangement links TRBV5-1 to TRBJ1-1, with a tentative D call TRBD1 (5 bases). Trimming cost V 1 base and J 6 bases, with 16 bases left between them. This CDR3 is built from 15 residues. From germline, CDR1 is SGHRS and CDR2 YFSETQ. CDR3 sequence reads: CASSLNRQGGAEAFF. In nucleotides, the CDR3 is TGCGCCAGCAGCTTGAATCGCCAGGGCGGGGCTGAAGCTTTCTTT. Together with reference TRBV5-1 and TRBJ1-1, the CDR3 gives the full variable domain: KAGVTQTPRYLIKTRGQQVTLSCSPISGHRSVSWYQQTPGQGLQFLFEYFSETQRNKGNFPGRFSGRQFSNSRSEMNVSTLELGDSALYLCASSLNRQGGAEAFFGQGTRLTVV.

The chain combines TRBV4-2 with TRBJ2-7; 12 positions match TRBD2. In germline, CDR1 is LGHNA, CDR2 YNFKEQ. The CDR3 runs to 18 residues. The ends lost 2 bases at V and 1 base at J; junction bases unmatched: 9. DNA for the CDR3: TGTGCCAGCAGCCAATCTAGCGGGGGGGCCCGGATGTCCTACGAGCAGTACTTC. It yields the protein CASSQSSGGARMSYEQYF.

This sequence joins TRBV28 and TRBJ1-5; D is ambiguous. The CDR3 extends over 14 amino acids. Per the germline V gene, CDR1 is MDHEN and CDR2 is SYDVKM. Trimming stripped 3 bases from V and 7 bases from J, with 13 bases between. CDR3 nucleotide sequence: TGTGCCAGCAGTTTTCCCGGAGGGTGGCAGCCCCAGCATTTT. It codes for CASSFPGGWQPQHF.

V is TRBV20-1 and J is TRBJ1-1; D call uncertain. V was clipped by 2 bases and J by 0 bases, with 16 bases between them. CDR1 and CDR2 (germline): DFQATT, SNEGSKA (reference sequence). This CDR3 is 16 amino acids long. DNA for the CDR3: TGCAGTGCTAGAATCCCGGGAGCGAATTTGAACACTGAAGCTTTCTTT. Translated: CSARIPGANLNTEAFF.

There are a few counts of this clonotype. The CDR3 here is CASSLRRSSYNSPLHF. The CDR3 DNA follows: TGTGCCAGCAGCCTCAGACGGAGCTCCTATAATTCACCCCTCCACTTT. V gene TRBV7-2 combines with J gene TRBJ1-6; D call uncertain. Germline V gives CDR1 SGHTA, CDR2 FQGNSA. V shed 5 bases and J shed 0 bases, with 11 bases lying between them. This CDR3 is built from 16 residues.

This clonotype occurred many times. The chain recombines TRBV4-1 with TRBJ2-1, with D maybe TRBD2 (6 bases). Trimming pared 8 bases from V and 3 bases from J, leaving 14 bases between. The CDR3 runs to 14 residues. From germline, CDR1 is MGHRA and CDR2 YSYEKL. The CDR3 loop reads CASAPGGNYNEQFF. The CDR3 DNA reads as TGCGCCAGCGCCCCTGGCGGGAACTACAATGAGCAGTTCTTC.

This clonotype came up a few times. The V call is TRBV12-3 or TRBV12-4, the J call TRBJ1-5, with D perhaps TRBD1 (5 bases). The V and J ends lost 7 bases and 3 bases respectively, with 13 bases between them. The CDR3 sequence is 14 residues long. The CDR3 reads CASTTTDTNQPQHF. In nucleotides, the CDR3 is TGTGCCAGCACCACAACGGACACCAATCAGCCCCAGCATTTT.

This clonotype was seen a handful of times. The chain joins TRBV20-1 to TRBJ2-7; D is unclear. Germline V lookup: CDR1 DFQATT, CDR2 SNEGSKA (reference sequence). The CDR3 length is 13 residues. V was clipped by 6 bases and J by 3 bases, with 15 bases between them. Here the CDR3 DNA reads TGCAGTGCCTTCGCGGAGCGCAACTACGAGCAGTACTTC. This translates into CSAFAERNYEQYF.

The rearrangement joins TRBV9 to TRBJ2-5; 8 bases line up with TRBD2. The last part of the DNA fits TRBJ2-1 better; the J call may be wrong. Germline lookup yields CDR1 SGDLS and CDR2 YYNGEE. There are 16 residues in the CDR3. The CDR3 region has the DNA TGTGCCAGCAGCGTAGTTTCGGGGGGGCCTTCGGAGACCCAGTTCTTC. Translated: CASSVVSGGPSETQFF.

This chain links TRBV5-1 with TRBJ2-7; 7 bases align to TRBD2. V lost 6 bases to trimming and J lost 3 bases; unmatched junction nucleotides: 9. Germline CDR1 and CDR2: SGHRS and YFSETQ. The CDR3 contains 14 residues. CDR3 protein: CASTRGVSDYEQYF. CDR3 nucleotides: TGCGCCAGCACCCGGGGGGTCAGTGACTACGAGCAGTACTTC.

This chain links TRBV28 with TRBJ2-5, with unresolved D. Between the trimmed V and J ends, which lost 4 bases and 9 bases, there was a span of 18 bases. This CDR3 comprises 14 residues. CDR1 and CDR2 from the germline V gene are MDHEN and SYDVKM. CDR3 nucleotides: TGTGCCAGCAGTTCCGGCAGGAGCCGGGTGGCCCAGTACTTC. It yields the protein CASSSGRSRVAQYF. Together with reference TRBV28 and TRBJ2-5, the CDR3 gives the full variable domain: DVKVTQSSRYLVKRTGEKVFLECVQDMDHENMFWYRQDPGLGLRLIYFSYDVKMKEKGDIPEGYSVSREKKERFSLILESASTNQTSMYLCASSSGRSRVAQYFGPGTRLLVL.

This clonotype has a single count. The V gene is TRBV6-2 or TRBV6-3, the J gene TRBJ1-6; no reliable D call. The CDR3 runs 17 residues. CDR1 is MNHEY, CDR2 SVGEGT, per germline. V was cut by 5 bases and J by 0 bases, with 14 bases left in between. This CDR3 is CASSLPTASSYNSPLHF. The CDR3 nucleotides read TGTGCCAGCAGTCTCCCCACGGCGAGCTCCTATAATTCACCCCTCCACTTT.

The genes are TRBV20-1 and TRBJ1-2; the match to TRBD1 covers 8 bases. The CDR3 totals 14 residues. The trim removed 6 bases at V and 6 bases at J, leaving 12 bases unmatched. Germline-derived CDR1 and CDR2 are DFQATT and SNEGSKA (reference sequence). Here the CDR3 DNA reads TGCAGTGCCAAACAGGGACAGGATTTAGATGGCTACACCTTC. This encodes CSAKQGQDLDGYTF.

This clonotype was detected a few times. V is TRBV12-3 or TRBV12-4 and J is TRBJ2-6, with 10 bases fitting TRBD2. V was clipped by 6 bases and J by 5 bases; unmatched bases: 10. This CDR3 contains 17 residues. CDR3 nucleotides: TGTGCCAGCAGCAAAGAGGCTAGCGGGAGCTGGGCCAACGTCCTGACTTTC. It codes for CASSKEASGSWANVLTF.

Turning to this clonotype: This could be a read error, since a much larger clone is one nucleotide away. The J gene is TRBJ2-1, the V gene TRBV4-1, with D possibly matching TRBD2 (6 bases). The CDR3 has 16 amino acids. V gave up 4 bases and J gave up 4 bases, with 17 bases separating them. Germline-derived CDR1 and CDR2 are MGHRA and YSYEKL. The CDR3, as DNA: TGCGCCAGCAGCCGAGAAAGGGTAGCGGCGTACAATGAGCAGTTCTTC. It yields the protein CASSRERVAAYNEQFF.

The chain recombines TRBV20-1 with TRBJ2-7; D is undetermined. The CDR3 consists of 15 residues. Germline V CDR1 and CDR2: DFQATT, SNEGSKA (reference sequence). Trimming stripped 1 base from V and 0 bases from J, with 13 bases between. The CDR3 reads CSARGVTDDSYEQYF. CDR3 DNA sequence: TGCAGTGCTAGAGGTGTAACGGACGACTCCTACGAGCAGTACTTC.

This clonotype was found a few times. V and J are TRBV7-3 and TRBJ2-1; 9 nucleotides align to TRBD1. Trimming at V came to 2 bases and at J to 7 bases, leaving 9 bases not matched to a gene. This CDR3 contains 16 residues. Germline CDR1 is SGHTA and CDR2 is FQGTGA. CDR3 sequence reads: CASSLDGTGIGNEQFF. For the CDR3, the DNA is TGTGCCAGCAGCTTAGATGGGACAGGGATAGGGAATGAGCAGTTCTTC.

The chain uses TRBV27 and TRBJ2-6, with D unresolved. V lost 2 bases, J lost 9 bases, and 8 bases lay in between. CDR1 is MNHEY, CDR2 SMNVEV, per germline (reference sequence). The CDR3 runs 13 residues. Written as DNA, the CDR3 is TGTGCCAGCAGTTTAATGGGGTTCAACGTCCTGACTTTC. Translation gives CASSLMGFNVLTF.

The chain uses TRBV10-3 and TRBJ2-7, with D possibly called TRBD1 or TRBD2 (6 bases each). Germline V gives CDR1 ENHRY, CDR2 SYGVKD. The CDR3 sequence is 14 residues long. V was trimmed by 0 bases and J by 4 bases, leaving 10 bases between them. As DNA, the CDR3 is TGTGCCATCAGTGAGTCAGGGGGGAGGTACGAGCAGTACTTC. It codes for CAISESGGRYEQYF.

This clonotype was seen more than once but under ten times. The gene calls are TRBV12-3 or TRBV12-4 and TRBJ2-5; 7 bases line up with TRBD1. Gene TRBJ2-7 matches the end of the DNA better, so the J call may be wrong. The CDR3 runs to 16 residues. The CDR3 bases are TGTGCCAGCACCCTGGGGTGGCAGGGGGTAAAGGGCGAGCAGTACTTC. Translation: CASTLGWQGVKGEQYF.

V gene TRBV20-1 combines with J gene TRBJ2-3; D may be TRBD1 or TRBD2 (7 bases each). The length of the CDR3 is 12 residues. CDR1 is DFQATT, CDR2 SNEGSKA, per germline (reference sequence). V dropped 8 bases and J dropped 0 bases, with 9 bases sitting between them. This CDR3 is CSQGGSTDTQYF. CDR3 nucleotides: TGCAGTCAGGGGGGGAGCACAGATACGCAGTATTTT.

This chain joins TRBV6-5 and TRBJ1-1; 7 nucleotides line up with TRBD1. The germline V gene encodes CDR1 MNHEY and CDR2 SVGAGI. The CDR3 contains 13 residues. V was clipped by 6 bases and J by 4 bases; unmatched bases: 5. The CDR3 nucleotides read TGTGCCAGCAGGAACAGGGGTCTCACTGAAGCTTTCTTT. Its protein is CASRNRGLTEAFF.